This T cell receptor (beta chain) stems from a study of blood T cell repertoires in COVID-19 (dated by TCRdb to 2018 to 2020). With respect to the entire study: Collaborator samples came from the United States, Italy and Spain and covered acute and convalescent phases of COVID-19. The sample metadata nearly always contained a de-identified subject ID, COVID-19 status, age in years and sex. A freely available public database, intended as a resource for researchers studying the immune response to SARS-CoV-2, is where the repertoires were released. Where available, HLA class I and class II types were taken from metadata supplied by the sample provider and were not determined by assay-based typing. Samples were obtained from the ongoing ImmuneRACE study (first 160 participants) and from 1,000 to 1,500 subjects provided by 6 global collaborators. The material from the prospective study consisted of cDNA or gDNA derived from T cells, B-cell-depleted T cells, or PBMCs. Deeply sampled blood TCRbeta repertoires from subjects exposed to, actively infected with, or recovered from COVID-19 were included in the dataset. Overall study outcomes, separate from this receptor: The amount of clinical and demographic metadata varied by source and participant and was provided uncurated.

The trim is 6 bases for V and 6 bases for J, with a gap of 12 bases between the germline ends. Sequences SQVTM (CDR1) and ANQGSEA (CDR2) are obtained from the germline V gene. The CDR3, from cysteine to phenylalanine, totals 12 residues. Only the CDR3 DNA is retained, 36 bases long and in frame from the first base. TCRbeta CDR3 regions were amplified from genomic DNA using the immunoSEQ Assay, a bias-controlled multiplex PCR. In the original analysis: Within the assay, amplification of reference gene primers was used to estimate how many nucleated cells each sample contained. To quantify the absolute abundance of each unique TCRbeta CDR3 rearrangement, sequence reads were collapsed and filtered. For each sample, productive Simpson clonality was calculated as the square root of Simpson's diversity index across productive rearrangements. Drawn from immuneACCESS, this table holds only the in-frame rearrangements with V and J called that TCRdb kept. Clones are partly lost; checked studies trace under half to an unresolved V gene and leave the rest unexplained. V and J calls and clone size come straight from that table; D and trimming were deduced from the DNA. Recorded for this sample are under 85,000 clones; 87% of them occurred a single time. The top ten hold under 5% of the sample.

The count of this clone is one. Its target antigen remains unknown. There are no base qualities to consult, and no much larger clone falls within one base. Each collaborating institution followed its own protocols to collect whole blood in K2EDTA tubes. For TCRbeta analysis, collaborator samples were shipped as frozen whole blood, as isolated PBMCs, or as DNA extracted from either sample type. The sequence came from a woman at least 80 years old with active or convalescent COVID-19. The sample consisted of peripheral blood. The V and J segments used are TRBV29-1 and TRBJ2-1, and TRBD1 may be the D gene, going by 6 matching bases. The sequenced DNA is TGCAGCGTCGTAAGGGGGAGCAATGAGCAGTTCTTC. Translated, this gives CSVVRGSNEQFF.